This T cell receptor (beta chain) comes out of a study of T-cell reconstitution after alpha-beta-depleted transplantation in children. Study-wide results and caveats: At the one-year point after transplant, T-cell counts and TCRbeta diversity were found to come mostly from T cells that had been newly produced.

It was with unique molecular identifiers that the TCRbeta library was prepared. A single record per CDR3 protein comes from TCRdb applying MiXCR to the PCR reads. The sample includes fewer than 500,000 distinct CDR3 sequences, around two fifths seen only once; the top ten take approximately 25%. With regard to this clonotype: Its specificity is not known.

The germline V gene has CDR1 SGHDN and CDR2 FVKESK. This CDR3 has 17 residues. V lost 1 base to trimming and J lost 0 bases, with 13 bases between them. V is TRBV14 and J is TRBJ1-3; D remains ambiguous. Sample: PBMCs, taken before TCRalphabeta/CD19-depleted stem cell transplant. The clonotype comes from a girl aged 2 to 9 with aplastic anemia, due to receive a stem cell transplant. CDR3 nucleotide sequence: TGTGCCAGCAGCCAAGTAGCCCTGAGGCTCTCTGGAAACACCATATATTTT. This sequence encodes CASSQVALRLSGNTIYF.